Detailed here is one T cell receptor beta chain. The specificity of this receptor is unknown. No per-base quality is available; no much larger clone lies one base away. TCRbeta CDR3 regions were amplified from genomic DNA by means of the immunoSEQ Assay, a bias-controlled multiplex PCR. Per the authors' processing: Within the assay, amplification of reference gene primers was used to estimate how many nucleated cells each sample contained. Sequence reads were collapsed and filtered to measure the absolute abundance of every unique TCRbeta CDR3 rearrangement. For each sample, productive Simpson clonality was calculated by taking the square root of Simpson's diversity index across productive rearrangements. Imported from immuneACCESS, the table was reduced by TCRdb to in-frame sequences with V and J called. These copies leave out some clones; in studies compared against another copy, an unresolved V gene accounts for under half, and the cause of the remainder is not known. V, J and clone size are taken as reported in that table, and D and trimming were inferred from the DNA itself. For this sample the table gives tens of thousands of clones, of which around nine tenths were detected only once. The top ten clonotypes cover about 13% of the sample.

Each collaborating institution followed its own protocols to collect whole blood in K2EDTA tubes. For TCRbeta analysis, collaborators shipped samples as frozen whole blood, isolated PBMCs, or DNA extracted from either of those sample types. The data are from a study of blood T cell repertoires in COVID-19 (dated by TCRdb to 2018 to 2020). Regarding the research as a whole: Samples from collaborators originated in the United States, Italy and Spain and spanned both the acute and convalescent phases of COVID-19. The material from the prospective study consisted of cDNA or gDNA derived from T cells, B-cell-depleted T cells, or PBMCs. Deeply sampled blood TCRbeta repertoires from subjects exposed to, actively infected with, or recovered from COVID-19 were included in the dataset. The repertoires were made available in a free public database intended to serve as a resource for research on the immune response to SARS-CoV-2. The samples were drawn from the first 160 participants of the ongoing ImmuneRACE study and from 950 to 1,500 subjects provided by 6 global collaborators. Sample metadata almost always included a de-identified subject ID, COVID-19 status, age in years and sex. HLA class I and class II types, where available, came from metadata supplied by the sample provider rather than from assay-based typing. Study-level results and caveats: The amount of clinical and demographic metadata varied by source and participant and was provided uncurated.

This TCR came from a woman aged 55-70 years with active COVID-19. Sequencing used peripheral blood.

The CDR3 is CASSEYRTGDYEQYF. The DNA is TGTGCCAGCAGTGAATACCGGACAGGGGACTACGAGCAGTACTTC. The V and J genes are TRBV25-1 and TRBJ2-7; TRBD1 lines up with 9 middle nucleotides. The CDR3 holds 15 amino acids from the cysteine to the phenylalanine. Just the 45-base CDR3 DNA is kept, in frame starting at base 1. CDR1 and CDR2 (MGHDK, SYGVNS) derive from the germline V gene. V loses 0 bases at its end and J loses 3 bases; junction bases beyond the gene matches: 3.